This T cell receptor beta chain was captured by sequencing in a study of OX40 agonist ivuxolimab in advanced cancers. Germline CDR1 reads MNHEY; CDR2 reads SMNVEV (reference sequence). The V end lost 7 bases, the J end lost 6 bases, and 12 bases lay between the germline ends. The length of the CDR3 is 13 residues. In regard to this clone: The antigen remains undetermined.

The protocol was immunoSEQ multiplex PCR, while the TCRdb copy is restricted to in-frame clones and leaves out a portion. The data show under 150,000 clones, about 92% seen once. Regarding the study as a whole: On average, a greater number of expanded clones characterised CD8+ T cells relative to CD4+.

The TCR sequence derives from an adult with an advanced solid tumor such as melanoma, head and neck, liver or kidney cancer. The material was CD4+ or CD8+ T cells sorted from blood, obtained in a trial of the OX40 agonist ivuxolimab. The J gene is TRBJ1-4, the V gene TRBV27, with unresolved D. CDR3 protein: CASTDSLDEKLFF. The CDR3 nucleotides read TGTGCCAGCACCGATTCGCTCGATGAAAAACTGTTTTTT.